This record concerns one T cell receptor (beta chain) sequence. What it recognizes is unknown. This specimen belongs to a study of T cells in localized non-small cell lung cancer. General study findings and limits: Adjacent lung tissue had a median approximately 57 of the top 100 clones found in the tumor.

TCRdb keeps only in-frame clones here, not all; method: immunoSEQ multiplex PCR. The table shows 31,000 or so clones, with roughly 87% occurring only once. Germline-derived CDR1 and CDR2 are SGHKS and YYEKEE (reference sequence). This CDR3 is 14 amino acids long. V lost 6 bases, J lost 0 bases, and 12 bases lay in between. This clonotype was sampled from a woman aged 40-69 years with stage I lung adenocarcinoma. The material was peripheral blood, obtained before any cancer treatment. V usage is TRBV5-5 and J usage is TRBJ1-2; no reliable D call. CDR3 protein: CASTEEPANYGYTF. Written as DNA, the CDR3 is TGTGCCAGCACCGAGGAGCCCGCTAACTATGGCTACACCTTC.